A single sample gave rise to the 32 T cell receptor beta chains below, sequenced in a study of CD8+ T cells in alopecia areata (dated by TCRdb to between 2018 and 2020). Per the publication, the time point label means: around 22 weeks on oral tofacitinib. The treatment or condition label here, explained by the study, means: oral pan-JAK inhibitor, 5-10 mg twice daily. Preparation of the library involved the immunoSEQ multiplex PCR assay. RNA was extracted from all samples and reverse transcribed into cDNA, which served as template for TCR sequencing. In TCRdb, the immuneACCESS table is reduced to in-frame sequences with V and J assigned. These tables do not hold every clone; where another copy was compared, an unresolved V gene accounts for under half, and the others remain unexplained. The sample table shows 150,000 to 200,000 clones, and 58% are seen once. 5.5% of the sample comes from the top ten.

The source material was CD4+ T cells sorted from blood, sampled at week 24, from a patient treated with tofacitinib. All receptors derive from a human donor with alopecia areata.

A few counts support this clone. The CDR3 DNA follows: TGCGCCAGCAGCTCACAGGGAGAGGGCTACGAGCAGTACTTC. Its protein product is CASSSQGEGYEQYF. The chain has TRBV5-1 and TRBJ2-7; D possibly corresponds to TRBD1 (6 bases). The CDR3 runs 14 residues. The V end lost 3 bases, the J end lost 3 bases, and 13 bases lay between the germline ends. Germline V gene lookup returns CDR1 SGHRS and CDR2 YFSETQ.

This clone was seen only a few times. The rearrangement joins TRBV7-2 to TRBJ2-3; TRBD2 agrees at 12 bases. This CDR3 region has 16 residues. Trimming removed 4 bases from V and 2 bases from J; junction bases left unmatched: 4. In germline, CDR1 is SGHTA, CDR2 FQGNSA. CDR3: CASSYLAGGYTDTQYF. The CDR3 nucleotides are TGTGCCAGCAGCTACCTAGCGGGGGGGTACACAGATACGCAGTATTTT.

This chain uses TRBV6-6 with TRBJ2-1, with 13 bases that match TRBD2. The V gene's germline CDR1 is MNHNY and CDR2 SVGAGI (reference sequence). Trimming cost V 6 bases and J 8 bases; bases outside gene matches: 10. This CDR3 spans 16 amino acids. Written as DNA, the CDR3 is TGTGCCAGCAGAATTCCGGGACTAGCGGGAATCGATGAGCAGTTCTTC. Translation gives CASRIPGLAGIDEQFF.

The rearrangement joins TRBV6-1 to TRBJ2-7; 9 bases fit TRBD1. J lost 2 bases, V lost 7 bases, and 6 bases had no gene match. CDR1 is MNHNS, CDR2 SASEGT, per germline. The CDR3 totals 14 residues. The CDR3 nucleotides read TGTGCCAGCACCCGGGACAGGGTGGCCTACGAGCAGTACTTC. It specifies CASTRDRVAYEQYF.

This sequence joins TRBV6-5 and TRBJ1-5, with 7 bases matching TRBD1. V lost 6 bases, J lost 6 bases, and 5 bases stayed unmatched. Germline CDR1 is MNHEY and CDR2 is SVGAGI. The CDR3 totals 13 residues. CDR3 loop: CASSRTGVQPQHF. The CDR3 DNA reads TGTGCCAGCAGCCGTACAGGGGTTCAGCCCCAGCATTTT.

The J gene is TRBJ1-6, the V gene TRBV6-6, with D possibly being TRBD1 (5 bases). In germline, CDR1 is MNHNY, CDR2 SVGAGI (reference sequence). Trimming cost V 5 bases and J 10 bases, with 15 bases left between them. The CDR3 contains 14 residues. CDR3 protein: CASSDGRERSPLHF. The CDR3, as DNA: TGTGCCAGCAGTGACGGCAGGGAAAGGTCACCCCTCCACTTT.

This sequence joins TRBV25-1 and TRBJ1-1; D gene uncertain. The V and J ends lost 4 bases and 0 bases respectively, with 6 bases between them. The V gene's germline CDR1 is MGHDK and CDR2 SYGVNS. The CDR3 contains 13 residues. CDR3 sequence: CASSGNMNTEAFF. The CDR3 DNA is TGTGCCAGCAGTGGGAATATGAACACTGAAGCTTTCTTT.

V usage is TRBV20-1 and J usage is TRBJ1-2; D remains ambiguous. V gave up 1 base and J gave up 7 bases, with 7 bases separating them. The CDR3 is made up of 11 amino acids. Germline values: CDR1 DFQATT, CDR2 SNEGSKA (reference sequence). In nucleotides, the CDR3 is TGCAGTGCTAGAGTTGGGTTTGGCTACACCTTC. Translating it yields CSARVGFGYTF.

This clone showed up just a few times. The CDR3 spells CASSSISRGEKLFF. Here the CDR3 DNA reads TGTGCCAGCAGCTCAATAAGCAGGGGAGAAAAACTGTTTTTT. The gene calls are TRBV7-9 and TRBJ1-4; tentative D call: TRBD1 (6 bases). Germline values: CDR1 SEHNR, CDR2 FQNEAQ (reference sequence). V was cut by 4 bases and J by 8 bases, with 14 bases left in between. The CDR3 contains 14 residues.

V usage is TRBV30 and J usage is TRBJ1-5, with D hard to call. Germline values: CDR1 GTSNPN, CDR2 SVGIG (reference sequence). The V end lost 0 bases, the J end lost 4 bases, and 10 bases lay between the germline ends. The CDR3 is 14 residues long. The CDR3 nucleotides read TGTGCCTGGAGTGTACCGGGAGGTAATCAGCCCCAGCATTTT. This gives the protein CAWSVPGGNQPQHF. Together with reference TRBV30 and TRBJ1-5, the CDR3 gives the full variable domain: SQTIHQWPATLVQPVGSPLSLECTVEGTSNPNLYWYRQAAGRGLQLLFYSVGIGQISSEVPQNLSASRPQDRQFILSSKKLLLSDSGFYLCAWSVPGGNQPQHFGDGTRLSIL.

This chain uses TRBV20-1 with TRBJ2-7; no clear D gene. The germline V and J ends were trimmed by 5 bases and 3 bases, with 8 bases remaining between them. The CDR3 totals 11 residues. Germline CDR1 reads DFQATT; CDR2 reads SNEGSKA (reference sequence). The CDR3: CSASTNYEQYF. CDR3 in DNA: TGCAGTGCTTCCACTAACTACGAGCAGTACTTC.

V usage is TRBV28 and J usage is TRBJ2-4, with TRBD1 matching 8 bases. The CDR3 is 15 residues long. J was trimmed by 3 bases and V by 5 bases; bases with no gene match: 6. Germline V gene sequence: CDR1 MDHEN, CDR2 SYDVKM. The DNA for the CDR3 is TGTGCCAGCAGTGGAACAGGGGGTCTCAAAAACATTCAGTACTTC. Its translation is CASSGTGGLKNIQYF.

J is TRBJ2-5 and V is TRBV2; 15 bases agree with TRBD2. The germline gives CDR1 SNHLY, CDR2 FYNNEI. The junction had 6 bases not matched to a gene; V was cut back by 3 bases and J by 1 base. CDR3 length equals 18 residues. CDR3 loop: CASSDGTSGGPFQETQYF. The CDR3 DNA reads as TGTGCCAGCAGTGACGGGACTAGCGGGGGGCCTTTCCAAGAGACCCAGTACTTC.

J is TRBJ2-5 and V is TRBV28; D might be TRBD1 (6 bases). With 8 bases removed from V and 5 bases from J, the gap between germline ends came to 15 bases. Germline V gene lookup returns CDR1 MDHEN and CDR2 SYDVKM. The CDR3 is 13 residues long. The CDR3 coding sequence is TGTGCCAGCGTATCAGGGGATCGGGAGACCCAGTACTTC. It specifies CASVSGDRETQYF.

J is TRBJ2-5 and V is TRBV18; D remains ambiguous. This CDR3 comprises 12 residues. The V end was cut by 4 bases, the J end by 5 bases, with 8 bases between. CDR1 and CDR2 (germline): KGHSH, LQKENI. The CDR3 region has the DNA TGTGCCAGCTCACTAGTCCGCGAGACCCAGTACTTC. Protein product: CASSLVRETQYF.

The chain carries TRBV28 and TRBJ2-7; 9 bases align to TRBD1. CDR3 length equals 15 residues. V lost 6 bases to trimming and J lost 7 bases; unmatched junction nucleotides: 13. Germline V gene data show CDR1 as MDHEN and CDR2 as SYDVKM. The CDR3 DNA reads as TGTGCCAGCAGCTATACAGGGGGCCTCGGTAGAGAGCAGTACTTC. Its translation: CASSYTGGLGREQYF.

In nucleotides, the CDR3 is TGCGCCAGCAGCCAAGAAGGACGGCCGGTGGAGACCCAGTACTTC. It encodes CASSQEGRPVETQYF. V is TRBV4-1 and J is TRBJ2-5; D call uncertain. The V gene lost 0 bases and the J gene lost 5 bases, with 13 bases spanning the gap. The CDR3 contains 15 residues. CDR1 and CDR2 (germline): MGHRA, YSYEKL.

The genes are TRBV9 and TRBJ2-7; 7 positions match TRBD1. Looked up from germline, CDR1 is SGDLS and CDR2 is YYNGEE. CDR3 length: 16 residues. Germline trimming cut 2 bases from V and 0 bases from J; bases unmatched to any gene: 8. The CDR3 spells CASSVQQGTSSYEQYF. The CDR3 DNA reads as TGTGCCAGCAGCGTCCAACAGGGGACGAGCTCCTACGAGCAGTACTTC.

The rearrangement links TRBV5-1 to TRBJ2-3; TRBD1 matches 7 bases. The CDR3 consists of 15 residues. Losses at the gene ends were 4 bases for V and 0 bases for J; bases not matched to a gene: 5. Germline CDR1 reads SGHRS; CDR2 reads YFSETQ. The chain's CDR3 is CASSIDRESTDTQYF. CDR3 nucleotide sequence: TGCGCCAGCAGCATCGACAGGGAGAGCACAGATACGCAGTATTTT.

This clone has more than one count but fewer than ten. This sequence joins TRBV2 and TRBJ1-1, with D uncertain. The CDR3 length is 13 residues. The germline V gene encodes CDR1 SNHLY and CDR2 FYNNEI. Trimming took off 4 bases at V and 3 bases at J, with 9 bases between the two ends. This CDR3 reads CASSVLKDTEAFF. In DNA, the CDR3 is TGTGCCAGCAGTGTACTCAAGGACACTGAAGCTTTCTTT.

The table lists this clone with a few counts. The rearrangement uses TRBV7-2 and TRBJ2-7; D possibly corresponds to TRBD1 (6 bases). The V end lost 1 base, the J end lost 5 bases, and 12 bases lay between the germline ends. This CDR3 is built from 14 residues. CDR1 is SGHTA and CDR2 is FQGNSA in the germline V gene. The CDR3 loop is CASSLEGGTNEQYF. CDR3 DNA: TGTGCCAGCAGCTTAGAAGGGGGTACTAACGAGCAGTACTTC.

The V call is TRBV5-1, the J call TRBJ2-5, with D unresolved. Germline V gene lookup returns CDR1 SGHRS and CDR2 YFSETQ. The V and J ends lost 2 bases and 5 bases respectively, with 7 bases between them. The CDR3 runs 12 residues. Written as DNA, the CDR3 is TGCGCCAGCAGCTTTTTCAGGGAGACCCAGTACTTC. Its protein is CASSFFRETQYF.

A remark on this clone: Other DNA sequences from this sample encode an identical CDR3 as well. The J gene is TRBJ1-2, the V gene TRBV4-2; 10 bases match TRBD1. Germline CDR1 and CDR2: LGHNA and YNFKEQ. With V trimmed by 1 base and J by 4 bases, 3 bases remained unmatched. The CDR3 is made up of 15 amino acids. The CDR3 bases are TGTGCCAGCAGCCAAGGGACAGGGGGTGTCTATGGCTACACCTTC. Translating it yields CASSQGTGGVYGYTF.

The V and J genes are TRBV10-3 and TRBJ1-4, with 8 nucleotides matching TRBD1. The V segment lost 11 bases and the J segment 6 bases; nucleotides outside the gene matches: 5. CDR3 length equals 12 residues. The germline V gene has CDR1 ENHRY and CDR2 SYGVKD. The CDR3 here is CASRGPDEKLFF. In DNA, the CDR3 is TGTGCCTCCAGGGGGCCGGATGAAAAACTGTTTTTT.

V and J are TRBV29-1 and TRBJ1-1; possible D gene TRBD1, 6 bases. Trimming left V 7 bases short and J 2 bases short, with 14 bases between. Germline CDR1 is SQVTM and CDR2 is ANQGSEA. The CDR3 extends over 13 amino acids. Here the CDR3 DNA reads TGCAGCGGGGGGCTGGCAGGAAACACTGAAGCTTTCTTT. Its translation is CSGGLAGNTEAFF.

This clone was recorded only once. The chain recombines TRBV30 with TRBJ2-7; 10 bases line up with TRBD2. V was clipped by 0 bases and J by 0 bases; unmatched bases: 2. Germline assignment: CDR1 GTSNPN and CDR2 SVGIG (reference sequence). This CDR3 has 15 amino acids. CDR3 coding DNA: TGTGCCTGGAGTGTACTAGCGGGACCCTCCTACGAGCAGTACTTC. It codes for CAWSVLAGPSYEQYF.

V is TRBV5-1 and J is TRBJ1-2; 10 bases line up with TRBD1. V lost 7 bases, J lost 7 bases, and 10 bases stayed unmatched. The germline V gene has CDR1 SGHRS and CDR2 YFSETQ. The CDR3 loop spans 14 amino acids. This CDR3 reads CASRERQGALGYTF. DNA for the CDR3: TGCGCCAGCCGCGAGAGACAGGGGGCGCTTGGCTACACCTTC.

The V call is TRBV19, the J call TRBJ1-1; 7 nucleotides align to TRBD1. With V trimmed by 3 bases and J by 5 bases, 3 bases remained unmatched. The CDR3 is 13 residues long. CDR1 is LNHDA and CDR2 is SQIVND in the germline V gene (reference sequence). This chain's CDR3 is CASSITGETEAFF. CDR3 sequence (DNA): TGTGCCAGTAGTATCACAGGGGAAACTGAAGCTTTCTTT.

This chain connects TRBV5-1 to TRBJ2-3; the match to TRBD2 covers 8 bases. The CDR3 runs 15 residues. CDR1 and CDR2 from the germline V gene are SGHRS and YFSETQ. V dropped 8 bases and J dropped 2; count of bases not matched to a gene: 10. This chain's CDR3 is CASRSGGPNTDTQYF. As DNA, the CDR3 is TGCGCCAGTAGGTCGGGGGGGCCCAACACAGATACGCAGTATTTT.

This clone was detected once. V and J are TRBV4-2 and TRBJ1-1, with D hard to call. Germline V CDR1 and CDR2: LGHNA, YNFKEQ. The CDR3 is 17 residues long. V was cut by 3 bases and J by 4 bases, with 21 bases left in between. The CDR3 DNA follows: TGTGCCAGCAGCCACCCACCCGCAGGCCAGCGTGGCACTGAAGCTTTCTTT. This sequence encodes CASSHPPAGQRGTEAFF.

This clone turned up a few times. V and J are TRBV27 and TRBJ2-2; no definite D call. V gave up 9 bases and J gave up 0 bases, with 8 bases separating them. Germline CDR1 is MNHEY and CDR2 is SMNVEV (reference sequence). The CDR3 has 13 amino acids. The CDR3 sequence: CASKAPNTGELFF. The DNA of the CDR3 is TGTGCCAGTAAGGCTCCGAACACCGGGGAGCTGTTTTTT.

The V call is TRBV30, the J call TRBJ1-1; tentatively, D is TRBD1 (5 bases). The CDR3 is 14 residues long. The ends were cut back, 3 bases at V and 11 bases at J, with 22 bases in the middle. Germline V CDR1 and CDR2: GTSNPN, SVGIG (reference sequence). CDR3 nucleotides: TGTGCCTGGAGGGAAGGGTTTACAGCCCGGGGGGCTTTCTTT. Translated, it gives CAWREGFTARGAFF.